One and the same sample provided the 3 T cell receptor beta chains below, sequenced in a study of shared clonotypes between healthy human individuals. Clones were sequenced by immunoSEQ multiplex PCR, and TCRdb holds only the in-frame ones, with some missing. Among roughly 500,000 clones, 70% to 85% were seen once, and the ten largest hold 12%. Material for sequencing was PBMCs. These receptors were obtained from a woman aged 40 to 49 in good health. Some clones in this sample may be carry-over from other donors' samples.

A word on this clone: Additional DNA sequences in this sample encode the identical CDR3. The CDR3 region is CASSLVSYEQYF. CDR3 in DNA: TGTGCCAGCAGCCTGGTCTCCTACGAGCAGTACTTC. The chain carries TRBV11-2 and TRBJ2-7, with no clear D. The CDR3 runs 12 residues. The V and J ends lost 5 bases and 0 bases respectively, with 5 bases between them. CDR1 SGHAT and CDR2 FQNNGV come from the germline V gene.

The table lists this clone with a count of one. The chain uses TRBV29-1 and TRBJ2-5, with D possibly being TRBD2 (5 bases). The DNA end is more similar to TRBJ2-7, so the J call may be wrong. Germline lookup yields CDR1 SQVTM and CDR2 ANQGSEA. CDR3 size: 13 residues. CDR3 sequence: CSVGASSYYEQYF. The CDR3 DNA is TGCAGCGTTGGAGCTAGCAGCTACTACGAGCAGTACTTC.

The genes are TRBV14 and TRBJ2-4; D uncertain. This CDR3 is built from 14 residues. Trimming shortened V by 5 bases and J by 8 bases, and 16 bases separated the two germline ends. Germline V lookup: CDR1 SGHDN, CDR2 FVKESK. The CDR3 loop reads CASSFRSHNDIQYF. The CDR3 bases are TGTGCCAGCAGCTTCCGTTCCCACAACGACATTCAGTACTTC. Combining the CDR3 with reference TRBV14 and TRBJ2-4 gives the whole variable domain EAGVTQFPSHSVIEKGQTVTLRCDPISGHDNLYWYRRVMGKEIKFLLHFVKESKQDESGMPNNRFLAERTGGTYSTLKVQPAELEDSGVYFCASSFRSHNDIQYFGAGTRLSVL.